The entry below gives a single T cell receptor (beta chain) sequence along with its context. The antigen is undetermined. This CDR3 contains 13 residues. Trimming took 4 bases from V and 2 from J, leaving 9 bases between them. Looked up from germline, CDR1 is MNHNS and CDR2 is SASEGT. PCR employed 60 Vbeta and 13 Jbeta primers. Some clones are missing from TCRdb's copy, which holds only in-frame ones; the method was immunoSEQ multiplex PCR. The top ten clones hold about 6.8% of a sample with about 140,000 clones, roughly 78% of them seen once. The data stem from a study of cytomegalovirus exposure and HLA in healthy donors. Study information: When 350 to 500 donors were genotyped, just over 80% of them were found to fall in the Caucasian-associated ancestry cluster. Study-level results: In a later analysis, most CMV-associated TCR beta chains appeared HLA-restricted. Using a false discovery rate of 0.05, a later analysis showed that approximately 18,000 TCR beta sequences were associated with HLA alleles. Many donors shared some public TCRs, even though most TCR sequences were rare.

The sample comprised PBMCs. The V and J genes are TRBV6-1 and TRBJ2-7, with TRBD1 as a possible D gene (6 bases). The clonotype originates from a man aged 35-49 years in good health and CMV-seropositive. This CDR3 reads CASSVRTAYEQYF. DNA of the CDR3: TGTGCCAGCAGTGTCCGGACAGCCTACGAGCAGTACTTC.